Listed below are T cell receptor beta chains from one sample, sequenced in a study of shared clonotypes between healthy human individuals. TCRdb's copy holds only in-frame clones and misses some; the assay was immunoSEQ multiplex PCR. The sample yields about 1.1 million clones, roughly 80% seen once. Sequenced input: memory CD4+ T cells from PBMCs. These receptors originate from a man younger than 35 in good health. Some clones in this sample may be carry-over from other donors' samples. CDR3s include the opening cysteine and the closing phenylalanine or tryptophan. Fields, in order: CDR3 DNA, CDR3 protein, clone size, D gene, V gene, J gene. The D gene is left open where the match is weak. Only part of the rows carry a size: once, few, many, or a class if the clone is expanded.

TGTGCCAGCTCCGGGACAGGGGTCGGCCTCACCGGGGAGCCGTTTTTT,CASSGTGVGLTGEPFF,-,TRBD1,TRBV2,TRBJ2-2
TGTGCCAGCAGTTCCGAGGACAGCGGTGGCTACACCTTC,CASSSEDSGGYTF,-,-,TRBV28,TRBJ1-2
TGTGCCAGCAGCGTAGTGAGATCTGGGGCCAACGTCCTGACTTTC,CASSVVRSGANVLTF,-,-,TRBV9,TRBJ2-6
TGCGCCAGCAGCTTGGGCGACACAGATACGCAGTATTTT,CASSLGDTDTQYF,once,-,TRBV5-1,TRBJ2-3
TGTGCCAGCAGCTTGGGACAGGGGACTTGCTCCTACGAGCAGTACTTC,CASSLGQGTCSYEQYF,-,TRBD1,TRBV7-7,TRBJ2-7
TGTGCCAGCAGCTTCGGGCCGAGCGATCAGCCCCAGCATTTT,CASSFGPSDQPQHF,-,-,TRBV5-5,TRBJ1-5
TGCGCCAGCAGTCTCCAGGGGCTTAGCAATCAGCCCCAGCATTTT,CASSLQGLSNQPQHF,-,-,TRBV4-1,TRBJ1-5
TGTGCCAGCAGCCTAAAGTGGGCTAGCGGCCACTTGATCAGTTCGACCGATACGCAGTATTTT,CASSLKWASGHLISSTDTQYF,-,TRBD2,TRBV27,TRBJ2-3
TGTGCCCACACGTTGGGGGGAGAGCAGTACTTC,CAHTLGGEQYF,-,-,TRBV27,TRBJ2-7
TGTGCCTGCAGCTTAGCAAACGGTTTTAACAATGAGCAGTTCTTC,CACSLANGFNNEQFF,-,-,TRBV7-9,TRBJ2-1
TGCGCCAGCAGCCAAGAGAATGCAGCAACCGGTCAGCCCCAGCATTTT,CASSQENAATGQPQHF,few,-,TRBV4-1,TRBJ1-5
TGCGTCAGCAGCTCCGCCACAGCCTCCTCTGGAAACACCATATATTTT,CVSSSATASSGNTIYF,once,-,TRBV5-1,TRBJ1-3
TGCGCCAGCAGCTACCGGGACAGGGGTTCTGGAGATACGCAGTATTTT,CASSYRDRGSGDTQYF,-,TRBD1,TRBV5-1,TRBJ2-3
TGTGCCAGCTCACCAGACGAACGGAGGTATGAAAAACTGTTTTTT,CASSPDERRYEKLFF,-,-,TRBV18,TRBJ1-4
TGCAGTGCTGAGTACGCCGGGGAGCTGTTTTTT,CSAEYAGELFF,-,-,TRBV20-1,TRBJ2-2
TGTGCCAGCAGCCGATGGGGACAGGGGTTGAGCGAGCAGTACTTC,CASSRWGQGLSEQYF,few,TRBD1,TRBV7-2,TRBJ2-7
TGTGCCAGCAGCCCAGGGCAAACCACAGATACGCAGTATTTT,CASSPGQTTDTQYF,-,-,TRBV7-9,TRBJ2-3
TGTGCCAGCAGCTTAGCGGGAGGGATTAGGAATGAGCAGTTCTTC,CASSLAGGIRNEQFF,-,-,TRBV21-1,TRBJ2-1
TGTGCCAGCAGCGGGAATGTGGGAGAACAAGAGACCCAGTACTTC,CASSGNVGEQETQYF,-,-,TRBV11-3,TRBJ2-5
TGTGCCAGCTACAGAGGGGGCCGCAATCAGCCCCAGCATTTT,CASYRGGRNQPQHF,-,TRBD1,TRBV28,TRBJ1-5
TGTGCCAGCAGTTCCGGGACTAGCGGGAGTAGCGAGCAGTACTTC,CASSSGTSGSSEQYF,-,TRBD2,TRBV5-4,TRBJ2-7
TGTGCCAGCAACTCTCGGACAGGGATGGACGAGCAGTACTTC,CASNSRTGMDEQYF,once,TRBD1,TRBV7-9,TRBJ2-7
TGTGCCTCCGGGGGGGCTTTCGAGCAGTTCTTC,CASGGAFEQFF,-,TRBD2,TRBV6-1,TRBJ2-1
TGTGCCAGCAGCCGGAACCGGGACAGGGGGCTTCAGCCCCAGCATTTT,CASSRNRDRGLQPQHF,-,TRBD1,TRBV7-2,TRBJ1-5
TGTGCCAGCAGCGTCTACAGCTCCTACAATGAGCAGTTCTTC,CASSVYSSYNEQFF,-,-,TRBV9,TRBJ2-1
TGTGCCAGCAGCCCGGGGTACGAGCAGTACTTC,CASSPGYEQYF,once,-,TRBV7-2,TRBJ2-7
TGTGCCAGCTCAACAGGGCCCGGGGCCAACGTCCTGACTTTC,CASSTGPGANVLTF,once,-,TRBV18,TRBJ2-6
TGTGCCAGCAGAACGACAGGATTGAACACCGGGGAGCTGTTTTTT,CASRTTGLNTGELFF,-,-,TRBV6-6,TRBJ2-2
TGCAGCGTTCAAAGGCAGCTGGTAAAGACCCAGTACTTC,CSVQRQLVKTQYF,-,-,TRBV29-1,TRBJ2-5
TGTGCCAGCAGTGACCGTCCGGGACAGCCGAACACCGGGGAGCTGTTTTTT,CASSDRPGQPNTGELFF,-,TRBD1,TRBV28,TRBJ2-2
TGTGCCAGCTCACCGGGAGGGGGCGCGGACACTGAAGCTTTCTTT,CASSPGGGADTEAFF,-,TRBD1,TRBV18,TRBJ1-1
TGCAGTGCTGGGGCTGAAAAACTGTTTTTT,CSAGAEKLFF,-,-,TRBV20-1,TRBJ1-4
TGCGCCAGTTCTAGCGGGGACTCCTACGAGCAGTACTTC,CASSSGDSYEQYF,-,TRBD2,TRBV10-1,TRBJ2-7
TGTGCCAGCTCTACTCGGGGAGTCTATTTCTTC,CASSTRGVYFF,-,-,TRBV6-5,TRBJ2-1
TGCGCCAGCAGCTACCCGGGACAGGGTCGGTATGGCTACACCTTC,CASSYPGQGRYGYTF,-,TRBD1,TRBV4-1,TRBJ1-2
TGTGCCAGCAGCTTCAGTCCAGGATTGACAGATACGCAGTATTTT,CASSFSPGLTDTQYF,-,-,TRBV9,TRBJ2-3
TGTGCCAGCAGCCCCGGGACAGGGTACTCTTTCTACGAGCAGTACTTC,CASSPGTGYSFYEQYF,-,TRBD1,TRBV5-6,TRBJ2-7
TGTGCCAGCAGCAGGGGGAAAGCAGGAAACACCATATATTTT,CASSRGKAGNTIYF,-,-,TRBV21-1,TRBJ1-3
TGTGCCTGGAGTTCAGGGGTGTATACTGAAGCTTTCTTT,CAWSSGVYTEAFF,-,-,TRBV30,TRBJ1-1
TGTGCCAGCAGCCCCCGGTCTGGGGCCAACGTCCTGACTTTC,CASSPRSGANVLTF,few,-,TRBV9,TRBJ2-6